This T cell receptor (beta chain) stems from a study of CD4 T cells in relation to SARS-CoV-2 and coronaviruses. Across the study: Convalescent donors were aged about 20 to 72, with median roughly 42 years.

Libraries were prepared by immunoSEQ multiplex PCR; TCRdb keeps only in-frame clonotypes and omits some of them. This sample yields fewer than 45,000 clones, of which nearly 85% are seen a single time; 1.2% belongs to the top ten. Trimming left V 4 bases short and J 2 bases short, with 9 bases between. The germline CDR1 and CDR2 sequences are KGHSH and LQKENI. CDR3 length equals 13 residues. As for this clone: The antigen is undetermined.

The origin of this receptor is an adult with COVID-19. The rearrangement uses TRBV18 and TRBJ2-7; D is possibly TRBD2 (6 bases). Sample: naive CD4+ T cells from PBMCs, cultured in vitro. Documented subset: naive CD4+ T cells isolated by negative enrichment. The CDR3 sequence: CASSRDSTYEQYF. Here the CDR3 DNA reads TGTGCCAGCTCACGGGACTCCACCTACGAGCAGTACTTC.